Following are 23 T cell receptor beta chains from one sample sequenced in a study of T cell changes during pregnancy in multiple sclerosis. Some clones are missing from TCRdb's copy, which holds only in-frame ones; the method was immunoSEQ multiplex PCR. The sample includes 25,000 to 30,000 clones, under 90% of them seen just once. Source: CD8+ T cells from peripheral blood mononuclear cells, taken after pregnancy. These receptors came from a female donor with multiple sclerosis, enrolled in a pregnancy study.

The DNA for the CDR3 is TGTGCCAGCAGTCAAAGGACAGGGAACTATGGCTACACCTTC. Its translation is CASSQRTGNYGYTF. The rearrangement joins TRBV27 to TRBJ1-2, with 8 positions matching TRBD1. Per germline, CDR1 MNHEY and CDR2 SMNVEV (reference sequence). J lost 2 bases, V lost 5 bases, and 4 bases had no gene match. The CDR3 is 14 residues long.

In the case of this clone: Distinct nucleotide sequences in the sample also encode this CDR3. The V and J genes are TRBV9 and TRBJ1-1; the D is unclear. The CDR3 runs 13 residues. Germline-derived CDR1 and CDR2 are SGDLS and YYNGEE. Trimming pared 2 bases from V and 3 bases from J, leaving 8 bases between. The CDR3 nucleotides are TGTGCCAGCAGCGTGGGAGGGCACACTGAAGCTTTCTTT. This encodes CASSVGGHTEAFF.

The chain's CDR3 is CASSASGLAGGPIGDTQYF. The CDR3 nucleotides read TGTGCCAGCAGCGCCTCGGGACTAGCGGGGGGGCCAATCGGTGATACGCAGTATTTT. The chain employs TRBV9 and TRBJ2-3; 16 positions match TRBD2. From germline, CDR1 is SGDLS and CDR2 YYNGEE. V dropped 3 bases and J dropped 6; count of bases not matched to a gene: 13. This CDR3 comprises 19 residues.

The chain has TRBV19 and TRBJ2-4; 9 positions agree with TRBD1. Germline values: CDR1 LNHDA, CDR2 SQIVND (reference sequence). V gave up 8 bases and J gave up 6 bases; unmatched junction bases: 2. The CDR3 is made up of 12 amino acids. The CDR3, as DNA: TGTGCCAGTGGGGACAGGGTAAACATTCAGTACTTC. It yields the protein CASGDRVNIQYF. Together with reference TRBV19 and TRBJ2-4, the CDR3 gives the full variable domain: DGGITQSPKYLFRKEGQNVTLSCEQNLNHDAMYWYRQDPGQGLRLIYYSQIVNDFQKGDIAEGYSVSREKKESFPLTVTSAQKNPTAFYLCASGDRVNIQYFGAGTRLSVL.

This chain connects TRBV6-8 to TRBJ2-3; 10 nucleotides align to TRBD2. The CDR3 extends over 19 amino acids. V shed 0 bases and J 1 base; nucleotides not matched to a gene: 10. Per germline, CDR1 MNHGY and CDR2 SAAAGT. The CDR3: CASSYSVLAGAQGTDTQYF. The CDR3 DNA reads TGTGCCAGCAGTTACTCGGTGCTAGCGGGGGCTCAGGGCACAGATACGCAGTATTTT.

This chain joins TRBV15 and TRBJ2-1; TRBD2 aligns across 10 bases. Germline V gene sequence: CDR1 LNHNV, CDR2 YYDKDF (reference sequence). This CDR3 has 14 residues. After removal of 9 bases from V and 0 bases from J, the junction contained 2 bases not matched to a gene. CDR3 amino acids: CATVAGGSYNEQFF. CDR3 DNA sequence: TGTGCCACGGTAGCGGGGGGCTCCTACAATGAGCAGTTCTTC.

The CDR3 DNA reads TGCGCCAGCAGCACGGGACAGACCTACTACGAGCAGTACTTC. Its translation is CASSTGQTYYEQYF. The chain joins TRBV5-1 to TRBJ2-7, with 7 bases fitting TRBD1. Germline V gene lookup returns CDR1 SGHRS and CDR2 YFSETQ. The CDR3 is 14 amino acids. V shed 4 bases and J 3 bases; nucleotides not matched to a gene: 7.

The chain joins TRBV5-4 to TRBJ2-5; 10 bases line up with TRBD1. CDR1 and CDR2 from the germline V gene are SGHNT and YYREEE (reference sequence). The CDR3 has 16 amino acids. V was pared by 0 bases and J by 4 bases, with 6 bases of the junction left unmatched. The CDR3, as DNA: TGTGCCAGCAGCTTGGGAACCGACAGGGGGCGAGAGACCCAGTACTTC. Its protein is CASSLGTDRGRETQYF.

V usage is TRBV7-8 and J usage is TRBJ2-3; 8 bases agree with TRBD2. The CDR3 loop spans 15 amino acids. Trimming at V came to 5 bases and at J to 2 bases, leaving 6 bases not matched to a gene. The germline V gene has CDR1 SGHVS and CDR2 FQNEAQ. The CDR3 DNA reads TGTGCCAGCAGCCCAGTAGCGGGGAACACAGATACGCAGTATTTT. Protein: CASSPVAGNTDTQYF.

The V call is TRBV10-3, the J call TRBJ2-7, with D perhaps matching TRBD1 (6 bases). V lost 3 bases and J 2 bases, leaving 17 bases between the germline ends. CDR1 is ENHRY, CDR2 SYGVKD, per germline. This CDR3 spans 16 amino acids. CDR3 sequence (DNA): TGTGCCATCAGTGACCCCGGGACACGAGTAACCTACGAGCAGTACTTC. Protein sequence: CAISDPGTRVTYEQYF.

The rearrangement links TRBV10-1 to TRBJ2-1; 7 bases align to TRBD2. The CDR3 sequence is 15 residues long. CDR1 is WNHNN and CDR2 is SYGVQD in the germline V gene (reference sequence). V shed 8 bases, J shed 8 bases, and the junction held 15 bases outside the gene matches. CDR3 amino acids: CASSSQGGWGHEQFF. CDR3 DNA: TGCGCCAGCTCCTCTCAGGGAGGGTGGGGCCATGAGCAGTTCTTC.

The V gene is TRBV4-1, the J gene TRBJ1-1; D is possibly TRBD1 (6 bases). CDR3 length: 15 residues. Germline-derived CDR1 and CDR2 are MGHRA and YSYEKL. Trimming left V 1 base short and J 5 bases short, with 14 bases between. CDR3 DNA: TGCGCCAGCAGCCAAGGTGGGGGGGCGAGAACTGAAGCTTTCTTT. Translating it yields CASSQGGGARTEAFF.

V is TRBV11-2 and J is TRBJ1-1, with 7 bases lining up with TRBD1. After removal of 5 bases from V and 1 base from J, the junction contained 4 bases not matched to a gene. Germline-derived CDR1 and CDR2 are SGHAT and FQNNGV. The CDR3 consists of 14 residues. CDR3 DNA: TGTGCCAGCAGCCTGGGGACAGCGAACACTGAAGCTTTCTTT. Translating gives CASSLGTANTEAFF.

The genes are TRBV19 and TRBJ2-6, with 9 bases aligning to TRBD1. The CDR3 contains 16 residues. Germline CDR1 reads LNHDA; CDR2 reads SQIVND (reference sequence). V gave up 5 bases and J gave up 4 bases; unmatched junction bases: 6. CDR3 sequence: CASSPGQGTGANVLTF. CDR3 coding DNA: TGTGCCAGTAGTCCGGGACAGGGAACCGGGGCCAACGTCCTGACTTTC.

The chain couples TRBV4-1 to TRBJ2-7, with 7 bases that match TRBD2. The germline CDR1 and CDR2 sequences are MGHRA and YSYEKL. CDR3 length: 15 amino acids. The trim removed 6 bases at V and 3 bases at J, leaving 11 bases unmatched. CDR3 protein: CASRKELASVYEQYF. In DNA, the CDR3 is TGCGCCAGCAGGAAGGAACTAGCGTCAGTCTACGAGCAGTACTTC.

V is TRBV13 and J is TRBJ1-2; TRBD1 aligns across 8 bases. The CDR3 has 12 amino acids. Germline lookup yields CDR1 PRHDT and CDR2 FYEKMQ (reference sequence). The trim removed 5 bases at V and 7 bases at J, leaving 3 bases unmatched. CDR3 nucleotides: TGTGCCAGCAGCGCTCAGGGGGCTGGCTACACCTTC. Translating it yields CASSAQGAGYTF.

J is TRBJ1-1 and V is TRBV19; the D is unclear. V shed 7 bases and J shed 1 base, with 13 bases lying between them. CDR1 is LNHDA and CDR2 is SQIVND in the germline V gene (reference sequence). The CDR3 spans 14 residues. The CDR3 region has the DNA TGTGCCAGTATGGAGGGTAACTGGAACACTGAAGCTTTCTTT. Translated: CASMEGNWNTEAFF.

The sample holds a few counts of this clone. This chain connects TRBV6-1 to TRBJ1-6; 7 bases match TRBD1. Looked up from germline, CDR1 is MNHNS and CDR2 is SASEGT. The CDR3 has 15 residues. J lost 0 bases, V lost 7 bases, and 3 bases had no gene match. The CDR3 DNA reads TGTGCCAGCACCGGACAGGTCTCCTATAATTCACCCCTCCACTTT. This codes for CASTGQVSYNSPLHF.

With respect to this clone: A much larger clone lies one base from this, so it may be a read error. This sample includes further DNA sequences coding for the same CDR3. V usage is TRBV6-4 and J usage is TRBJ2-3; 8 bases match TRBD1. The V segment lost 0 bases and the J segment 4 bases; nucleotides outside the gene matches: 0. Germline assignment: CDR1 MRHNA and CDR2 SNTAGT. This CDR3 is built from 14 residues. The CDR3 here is CASSDSQGADTQYF. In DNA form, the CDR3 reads TGTGCCAGCAGTGACTCACAGGGGGCAGATACGCAGTATTTT.

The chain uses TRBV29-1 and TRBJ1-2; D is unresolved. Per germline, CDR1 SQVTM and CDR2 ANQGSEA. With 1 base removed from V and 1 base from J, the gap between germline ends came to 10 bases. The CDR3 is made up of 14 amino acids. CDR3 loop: CSVEGADVNYGYTF. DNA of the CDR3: TGCAGCGTTGAAGGGGCAGACGTTAACTATGGCTACACCTTC.

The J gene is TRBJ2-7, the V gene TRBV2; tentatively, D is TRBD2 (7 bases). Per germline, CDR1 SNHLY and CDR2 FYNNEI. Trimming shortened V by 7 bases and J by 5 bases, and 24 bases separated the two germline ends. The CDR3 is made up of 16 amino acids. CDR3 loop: CASTDVGGGPSHEQYF. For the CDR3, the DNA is TGTGCCAGCACGGACGTAGGGGGGGGGCCATCGCACGAGCAGTACTTC.

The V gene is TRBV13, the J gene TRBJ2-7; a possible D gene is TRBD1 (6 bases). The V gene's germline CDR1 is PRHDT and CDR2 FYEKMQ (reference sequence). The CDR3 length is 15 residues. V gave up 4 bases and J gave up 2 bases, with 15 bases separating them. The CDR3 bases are TGTGCCAGCAGCTCCAGGGACATGGGCGCCTACGAGCAGTACTTC. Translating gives CASSSRDMGAYEQYF.

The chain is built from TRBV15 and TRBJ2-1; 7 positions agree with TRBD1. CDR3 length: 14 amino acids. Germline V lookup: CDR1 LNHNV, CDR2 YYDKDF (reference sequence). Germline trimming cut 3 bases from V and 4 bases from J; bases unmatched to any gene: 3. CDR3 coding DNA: TGTGCCACCAGCAGGGACAGGATGTACAATGAGCAGTTCTTC. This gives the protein CATSRDRMYNEQFF. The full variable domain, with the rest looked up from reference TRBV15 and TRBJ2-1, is DAMVIQNPRYQVTQFGKPVTLSCSQTLNHNVMYWYQQKSSQAPKLLFHYYDKDFNNEADTPDNFQSRRPNTSFCFLDIRSPGLGDTAMYLCATSRDRMYNEQFFGPGTRLTVL.